The rows below give T cell receptor beta chains drawn from one sample of a study of cytomegalovirus exposure and HLA in healthy donors. This table comes from immunoSEQ multiplex PCR, and its TCRdb copy is limited to in-frame clones, with some not included. Seen here are about 180,000 clones, roughly three quarters observed once, and the top ten hold about 2.5%. Specimen: PBMCs. Receptor source: a woman between 25 and 40 years old in good health and CMV-seropositive. Each CDR3 is given with its conserved first and last residue. D genes are given only for firm matches. Size tells how often a clone was seen (once, few, many) or the class of an expanded clone, and some rows leave it out.

TRBV7-2,TRBJ1-2,NA,NA,TGTGCCAGCAGCTTAAATTTGCGGCAGGGCTACGGCTACACCTTC,CASSLNLRQGYGYTF
TRBV9,TRBJ2-5,NA,TRBD2,TGTGCCAGCAGCGTCCCACGGGGGGGGGTAGAGACCCAGTACTTC,CASSVPRGGVETQYF
TRBV27,TRBJ1-2,NA,TRBD1,TGTGCCAGCAGTTTAAGTATGAGGCCAGGGGGCAACTATGGCTACACCTTC,CASSLSMRPGGNYGYTF
TRBV5-3,TRBJ2-7,NA,NA,TGTGCCAGAAGCTTGGAAGCCTGTCAGGGCTACGAGCAGTACTTC,CARSLEACQGYEQYF
TRBV28,TRBJ1-1,NA,NA,TGTGCCAGCAGTTGGGAGGTACCCCGGGAGGCTTTCTTT,CASSWEVPREAFF
TRBV4-3,TRBJ1-4,NA,NA,TGCGCCAGCAGCCAAGGGCCGTGGACACTCGAAAAACTGTTTTTT,CASSQGPWTLEKLFF
TRBV4-2,TRBJ2-1,NA,NA,TGTGCCAGCAGCCAAGAAGGGGCGGACAATGAGCAGTTCTTC,CASSQEGADNEQFF
TRBV10-3,TRBJ2-1,NA,TRBD1,TGTGCCATCAGTGAAAGAGGGCGGGACAGGGTGTCGAATGAGCAGTTCTTC,CAISERGRDRVSNEQFF
TRBV7-9,TRBJ1-2,NA,NA,TGTGCCAGCAGCTTAGGGCCACGGGGTAACTATGGCTACACCTTC,CASSLGPRGNYGYTF
TRBV10-3,TRBJ2-5,NA,TRBD2,TGTGCCATCAGCGACCAAGGCGGGGGGGCGTCAGAGACCCAGTACTTC,CAISDQGGGASETQYF
TRBV4-1,TRBJ2-7,once,NA,TGCGCCAGCAGCCAAGCCCCCGGGAGAGGAACCTACGAGCAGTACTTC,CASSQAPGRGTYEQYF
TRBV4-1,TRBJ1-2,few,NA,TGCGCCAGCAGCCAAGATTTTGGACAAAACTATGGCTACACCTTC,CASSQDFGQNYGYTF
TRBV7-9,TRBJ2-1,NA,TRBD1,TGTGCCAGCAGCCCCGACAGGGGAGTCTACAATGAGCAGTTCTTC,CASSPDRGVYNEQFF
TRBV4-3,TRBJ2-1,few,TRBD2,TGCGCCAGCAGCCAAGCCCTAGCGGCGACCTACAATGAGCAGTTCTTC,CASSQALAATYNEQFF
TRBV7-3,TRBJ2-2,NA,NA,TGTGCCAGCAGCGAACTAGGACCAAACACCGGGGAGCTGTTTTTT,CASSELGPNTGELFF
TRBV30,TRBJ1-6,NA,TRBD1,TGTGCCTGGAGGGGAGACAGGGGGAGAACCTCACCCCTCCACTTT,CAWRGDRGRTSPLHF
TRBV19,TRBJ1-1,once,NA,TGTGCCAGTAGTATAGTCAAGAACACTGAAGCTTTCTTT,CASSIVKNTEAFF
TRBV7-2,TRBJ1-6,NA,NA,TGTGCCAGCAGCTTAGACCCGGGGATGGGCAATTCACCCCTCCACTTT,CASSLDPGMGNSPLHF
TRBV15,TRBJ1-5,NA,NA,TGTGCCACCAAGCAGGGGACATGGAGCAATCAGCCCCAGCATTTT,CATKQGTWSNQPQHF
TRBV11-2,TRBJ2-5,NA,NA,TGTGCCAGCAGCCCACAACTACTGCAAGAGACCCAGTACTTC,CASSPQLLQETQYF
TRBV27,TRBJ2-1,NA,TRBD2,TGTGCCAGCAGTCCCACGCGGGGACTAGCGGGGGGGATCTACAATGAGCAGTTCTTC,CASSPTRGLAGGIYNEQFF
TRBV5-1,TRBJ2-5,NA,NA,TGCGCCAGCAGCTTGGAGCCGGGTGACGGAAGAGAGACCCAGTACTTC,CASSLEPGDGRETQYF
TRBV19,TRBJ2-5,NA,NA,TGTGCCAGTAGTTCAACAGGGCCCGCACGGGGGACCCAGTACTTC,CASSSTGPARGTQYF
TRBV29-1,TRBJ2-7,NA,TRBD2,TGCAGCGTTCTACGACTAGCGGGGGAATACGAGCAGTACTTC,CSVLRLAGEYEQYF
TRBV14,TRBJ2-3,NA,NA,TGTGCCACCAGCTGGGAGGGCACAGATACGCAGTATTTT,CATSWEGTDTQYF
TRBV5-8,TRBJ1-2,few,NA,TGTGCCAGCAGCTTGGGGGGGGCTAACTATGGCTACACCTTC,CASSLGGANYGYTF
TRBV28,TRBJ1-5,NA,TRBD1,TGTGCCAGCAGTATGGCAGGGGGGAGTCAGCCCCAGCATTTT,CASSMAGGSQPQHF
TRBV6-5,TRBJ1-5,NA,NA,TGTGCCAGCAGTTACTCGGGGGAGGGGCGCCAGCCCCAGCATTTT,CASSYSGEGRQPQHF
TRBV2,TRBJ2-5,NA,TRBD2,TGTGCCAGCAGTTACAGCGGGGGGGCCGGAGAGACCCAGTACTTC,CASSYSGGAGETQYF
TRBV28,TRBJ1-5,NA,NA,TGTGCCAGCATCTCGGTTAATCAGCCCCAGCATTTT,CASISVNQPQHF
TRBV4-3,TRBJ2-7,NA,NA,TGCGCCAGCAGCCAAGACAGGCTGAACTCCTACGAGCAGTACTTC,CASSQDRLNSYEQYF
TRBV18,TRBJ2-3,once,TRBD2,TGTGCCAGCTCACAGTACTACGGGAGGGATACGCAGTATTTT,CASSQYYGRDTQYF
TRBV11-2,TRBJ1-2,NA,NA,TGTGCCAGCAGCTCTCCCCGCCGAGAAAACTATGGCTACACCTTC,CASSSPRRENYGYTF
TRBV10-3,TRBJ1-2,NA,TRBD1,TGTGCCATCAGTGGTTCGGGACAGGGAATCTATGGCTACACCTTC,CAISGSGQGIYGYTF
TRBV28,TRBJ2-7,NA,TRBD2,TGTGCCAGCACTGTAGCGGGGGGCGACTACGAGCAGTACTTC,CASTVAGGDYEQYF
TRBV4-3,TRBJ1-4,NA,NA,TGCGCCAGCAGCCAAGACCTCCCCGGTAGAACTAATGAAAAACTGTTTTTT,CASSQDLPGRTNEKLFF
TRBV27,TRBJ2-1,NA,NA,TGTGCCAGCACGTGGGGCGGGGTCCCCTACAATGAGCAGTTCTTC,CASTWGGVPYNEQFF
TRBV27,TRBJ1-1,NA,NA,TGTGCCAGCAGTTTATCGGACGGGTGGGGGGGAAGTGAAGCTTTCTTT,CASSLSDGWGGSEAFF
TRBV10-3,TRBJ1-4,NA,TRBD1,TGTGCCATCAGCCGGGACAGGCGAGAAAAACTGTTTTTT,CAISRDRREKLFF
TRBV6-6,TRBJ1-2,NA,NA,TGTGCCAGCAGTTACCCGCCAGGGGAAGTCTATGGCTACACCTTC,CASSYPPGEVYGYTF
TRBV2,TRBJ1-4,NA,NA,TGTGCCAGCAGTGAATTTTCGGGGGGTGGTGAAAAACTGTTTTTT,CASSEFSGGGEKLFF
TRBV5-1,TRBJ1-2,NA,NA,TGCGCCACCTCGGGGGGCGGGTCGAATGGCTACACCTTC,CATSGGGSNGYTF
TRBV19,TRBJ2-1,NA,TRBD1,TGTGCCAGTAGGGGACAGGCCCTCAACAATGAGCAGTTCTTC,CASRGQALNNEQFF
TRBV6-1,TRBJ1-2,NA,NA,TGTGCCAGCATGACCGACATTTACTCCTACTATGGCTACACCTTC,CASMTDIYSYYGYTF
TRBV30,TRBJ1-5,NA,TRBD1,TGTGCCTGGAGTGTACCCGACAGGGCCAATCAGCCCCAGCATTTT,CAWSVPDRANQPQHF
TRBV7-6,TRBJ2-2,NA,NA,TGTGCCAGCAGCTTAGGGGGCAGGGCGCCCGGGGAGCTGTTTTTT,CASSLGGRAPGELFF
TRBV5-6,TRBJ2-1,NA,TRBD1,TGTGCCTGGTTTACGAGACAGGGGGCCCATGAGCAGTTCTTC,CAWFTRQGAHEQFF
TRBV10-2,TRBJ1-2,NA,TRBD1,TGCGCCAGCCGGACAGGGAACGCCTATGGCTACACCTTC,CASRTGNAYGYTF
TRBV9,TRBJ1-3,NA,NA,TGTGCCAGCAGCGACTCCCGACGGGACTCTGGAAACACCATATATTTT,CASSDSRRDSGNTIYF
TRBV29-1,TRBJ1-5,NA,NA,TGCAGCGTTTCGGGGGAACAGAGAAATCAGCCCCAGCATTTT,CSVSGEQRNQPQHF
TRBV2,TRBJ1-1,NA,TRBD1,TGTGCCAGCAGTGAAGCTGGGACAGACACTGAAGCTTTCTTT,CASSEAGTDTEAFF
TRBV4-1,TRBJ2-2,once,TRBD2,TGCGCCAGCAGCTACGGGGGGGCGGGCACCGGGGAGCTGTTTTTT,CASSYGGAGTGELFF
TRBV10-2,TRBJ2-7,NA,TRBD1,TGCGCCAGCAGTACGACAGGGGGCTGGAACGAGCAGTACTTC,CASSTTGGWNEQYF
TRBV9,TRBJ2-7,NA,TRBD1,TGTGCCAGCAGCGTAGGGGACAGGGGTGGGGGTGAGCAGTACTTC,CASSVGDRGGGEQYF
TRBV19,TRBJ1-5,NA,NA,TGTGCCAGTACCGCGAGGCATCGAAATCAGCCCCAGCATTTT,CASTARHRNQPQHF
TRBV7-2,TRBJ1-5,NA,NA,TGTGCCAGCAGCTTACCGTTAGGGGGGGCTGCGAGCAATCAGCCCCAGCATTTT,CASSLPLGGAASNQPQHF
TRBV28,TRBJ2-5,few,TRBD1,TGTGCCAGCAGCCGGGGACAGGGTCGAGAGACCCAGTACTTC,CASSRGQGRETQYF
TRBV5-3,TRBJ1-5,once,TRBD1,TGTGCCAGAAGCGAGGACAGGGGTAGCAATCAGCCCCAGCATTTT,CARSEDRGSNQPQHF
TRBV25-1,TRBJ1-3,once,NA,TGTGCCAGCAGTGAATCTTTAGGGGGATCTGGAAACACCATATATTTT,CASSESLGGSGNTIYF